This T cell receptor beta chain was sequenced for a study of blood T cells in healthy people across ages. Findings and caveats of the study: Naive CD4+ cells and diversity were both higher in long-lived donors than in aged donors. Estimates of total diversity, which came from one million sequenced T cells, were considered to be underestimates.

This clonotype was observed a few times. Its antigen remains unknown. Together with a sample-barcoded 5' primer, a J-beta primer mix was included in a second PCR lasting about 7 to 12 cycles. A template-switch adaptor with 12 random nucleotides tagged each cDNA molecule. Each CDR3 protein gets one entry after TCRdb re-called the 5' RACE reads with MiXCR. The table records 1.5 million to 2 million distinct CDR3 sequences, roughly 28% of them present only once. This CDR3 is built from 17 residues. In germline, CDR1 is LGHNA, CDR2 YNFKEQ. The V and J ends lost 1 base and 2 bases respectively, with 15 bases between them.

This TCR came from a woman in her thirties in good health. The sample was blood. The chain recombines TRBV4-2 with TRBJ1-5, with a tentative D call TRBD1 (5 bases). CDR3 nucleotide sequence: TGTGCCAGCAGCCAAGCAGCGTCGGGACCCGGCAATCAGCCCCAGCATTTT. This sequence encodes CASSQAASGPGNQPQHF.